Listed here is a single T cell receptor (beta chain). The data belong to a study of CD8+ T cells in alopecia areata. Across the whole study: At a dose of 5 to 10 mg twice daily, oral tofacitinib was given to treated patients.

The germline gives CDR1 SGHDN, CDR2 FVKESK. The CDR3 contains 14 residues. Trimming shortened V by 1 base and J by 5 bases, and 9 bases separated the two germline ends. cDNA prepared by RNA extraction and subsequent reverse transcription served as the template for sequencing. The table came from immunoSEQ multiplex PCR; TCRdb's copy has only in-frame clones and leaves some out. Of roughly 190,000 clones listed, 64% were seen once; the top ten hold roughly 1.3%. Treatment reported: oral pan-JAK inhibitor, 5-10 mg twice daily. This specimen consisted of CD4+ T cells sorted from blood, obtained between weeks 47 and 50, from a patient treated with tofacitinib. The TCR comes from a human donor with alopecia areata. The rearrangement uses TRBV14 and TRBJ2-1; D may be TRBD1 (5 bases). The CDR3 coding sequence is TGTGCCAGCAGCCAAGTTAAGGGGCACAATGAGCAGTTCTTC. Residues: CASSQVKGHNEQFF.